What follows are 21 T cell receptor beta chains derived from one specimen sequenced in a study of blood T cells in healthy people across ages. Combining a sample-barcoded 5' primer with a J-beta primer mix, a second PCR ran for roughly 6 to 11 cycles. TCRdb independently ran MiXCR on the 5' RACE reads; one entry per CDR3 protein. This sample has some 1,500,000 distinct CDR3 sequences, with 35% to 45% found just once. Sequencing used blood. The receptors come from a woman under 30 in good health.

The CDR3 nucleotides read TGTGCCAGCAGATTTACAGGGAACACTGAAGCTTTCTTT. It specifies CASRFTGNTEAFF. J is TRBJ1-1 and V is TRBV7-2, with D perhaps matching TRBD1 (5 bases). The CDR3 length is 13 residues. The germline V gene encodes CDR1 SGHTA and CDR2 FQGNSA. Trimming took 6 bases from V and 1 from J, leaving 9 bases between them.

The chain employs TRBV4-2 and TRBJ2-7; TRBD2 agrees at 12 bases. The V gene end was trimmed by 1 base and the J gene end by 6 bases; junction bases not matched to a gene: 7. CDR3 length: 16 amino acids. Per the germline V gene, CDR1 is LGHNA and CDR2 is YNFKEQ. This CDR3 reads CASSQARLAGVLEQYF. The CDR3 DNA sequence: TGTGCCAGCAGCCAAGCCCGACTAGCGGGAGTCCTCGAGCAGTACTTC.

V and J are TRBV2 and TRBJ2-7; D gene uncertain. The CDR3 is made up of 10 amino acids. Germline V gene sequence: CDR1 SNHLY, CDR2 FYNNEI. Trimming shortened V by 7 bases and J by 2 bases, and 3 bases separated the two germline ends. CDR3 residues: CASKTYEQYF. The CDR3 nucleotides are TGTGCCAGCAAAACCTACGAGCAGTACTTC. Full variable domain (rest looked up from reference TRBV2 and TRBJ2-7): EPEVTQTPSHQVTQMGQEVILRCVPISNHLYFYWYRQILGQKVEFLVSFYNNEISEKSEIFDDQFSVERPDGSNFTLKIRSTKLEDSAMYFCASKTYEQYFGPGTRLTVT.

The rearrangement links TRBV4-2 to TRBJ1-3; D gene unclear. The CDR3 is 14 amino acids. Trimming shortened V by 3 bases and J by 2 bases, and 8 bases separated the two germline ends. Per the germline V gene, CDR1 is LGHNA and CDR2 is YNFKEQ. The CDR3 coding sequence is TGTGCCAGCAGCCAGTCGATCCCTGGAAACACCATATATTTT. This gives the protein CASSQSIPGNTIYF.

The genes are TRBV19 and TRBJ2-1, with D unresolved. The end of the DNA is better explained by TRBJ2-7, so the J call may be wrong. The CDR3 length is 15 residues. Germline CDR1 is LNHDA and CDR2 is SQIVND (reference sequence). The CDR3 loop reads CASSMLGISYNEQYF. For the CDR3, the DNA is TGTGCCAGTAGTATGCTGGGGATATCCTACAATGAGCAGTACTTC.

This clonotype appeared a few times. The genes are TRBV20-1 and TRBJ2-1; D possibly corresponds to TRBD1 (5 bases). Germline assignment: CDR1 DFQATT and CDR2 SNEGSKA (reference sequence). Trimming stripped 3 bases from V and 6 bases from J, with 6 bases between. CDR3 length: 11 amino acids. This CDR3 reads CSARGLNEQFF. Here the CDR3 DNA reads TGCAGTGCTAGGGGGCTCAATGAGCAGTTCTTC.

This clonotype was counted once. This sequence joins TRBV29-1 and TRBJ1-1, with D hard to call. Per germline, CDR1 SQVTM and CDR2 ANQGSEA. V lost 6 bases and J lost 6, with 11 bases in between. The CDR3 consists of 11 residues. Here the CDR3 DNA reads TGCAGCGTCCTGTCGGGCTCTGAAGCTTTCTTT. Translated: CSVLSGSEAFF.

The chain recombines TRBV10-3 with TRBJ2-5; 7 bases align to TRBD1. The CDR3 is 13 residues long. The ends lost 5 bases at V and 5 bases at J; junction bases unmatched: 5. Germline V lookup: CDR1 ENHRY, CDR2 SYGVKD. CDR3 protein: CAISQQGSETQYF. The DNA for the CDR3 is TGTGCCATCAGTCAACAGGGGTCGGAGACCCAGTACTTC.

This clonotype was seen more than once but under ten times. V is TRBV29-1 and J is TRBJ2-7, with D maybe TRBD2 (5 bases). Germline assignment: CDR1 SQVTM and CDR2 ANQGSEA. The CDR3 spans 11 residues. The V gene lost 6 bases and the J gene lost 4 bases, with 10 bases spanning the gap. The CDR3: CSVKDSYEQYF. CDR3 DNA: TGCAGCGTCAAGGACTCATACGAGCAGTACTTC.

Only a few counts were recorded for this clonotype. The chain has TRBV6-5 and TRBJ1-2, with D uncertain. The CDR3 covers 14 residues. Germline V gives CDR1 MNHEY, CDR2 SVGAGI. The V end was cut by 0 bases, the J end by 8 bases, with 13 bases between. Here the CDR3 DNA reads TGTGCCAGCAGTTACTCGGCGGGCTCCCGCGGCTACACCTTC. As protein: CASSYSAGSRGYTF.

This clonotype was recorded a few times. The chain carries TRBV27 and TRBJ2-1; perhaps TRBD1 as D (6 bases). The CDR3 contains 15 residues. Germline V CDR1 and CDR2: MNHEY, SMNVEV (reference sequence). V lost 8 bases to trimming and J lost 13 bases, with 27 bases between them. Here the CDR3 reads CASPRDTGSGCPQFF. Here the CDR3 DNA reads TGTGCCAGCCCCCGGGACACCGGCTCCGGATGCCCTCAGTTCTTC.

This rearrangement joins TRBV4-3 to TRBJ2-1; TRBD1 is a possible D gene (6 bases). This CDR3 has 17 amino acids. Germline V gene data show CDR1 as LGHNA and CDR2 as YSLEER. Trimming removed 0 bases from V and 4 bases from J, with 16 bases in between. The CDR3 DNA sequence: TGCGCCAGCAGCCAAGATACCGGGACAACTCTTTACAATGAGCAGTTCTTC. Translated: CASSQDTGTTLYNEQFF.

This clonotype was picked up a small number of times. V is TRBV27 and J is TRBJ2-7, with TRBD2 matching 8 bases. J gave up 1 base and V 1 base, and 3 bases lay outside the gene matches. Germline V CDR1 and CDR2: MNHEY, SMNVEV (reference sequence). This CDR3 has 15 residues. The CDR3 region is CASSLLLAESYEQYF. Written as DNA, the CDR3 is TGTGCCAGCAGTTTATTACTAGCGGAGTCCTACGAGCAGTACTTC.

The chain couples TRBV5-1 to TRBJ2-7, with TRBD1 identical over 8 bases. The J call may be incorrect, as the DNA end agrees better with TRBJ2-5. There are 14 residues in the CDR3. Germline values: CDR1 SGHRS, CDR2 YFSETQ. The CDR3 loop reads CASRRGQVEETQYF. In nucleotides, the CDR3 is TGCGCCAGCCGCCGGGGACAGGTAGAAGAGACCCAGTACTTC.

This clonotype has a handful of counts. This chain links TRBV9 with TRBJ2-1, with 11 bases fitting TRBD2. The ends lost 2 bases at V and 5 bases at J; junction bases unmatched: 3. Germline assignment: CDR1 SGDLS and CDR2 YYNGEE. This CDR3 has 15 amino acids. Here the CDR3 DNA reads TGTGCCAGCAGCGTCGGGACTAGCGGTGACAATGAGCAGTTCTTC. It translates to CASSVGTSGDNEQFF.

The J gene is TRBJ2-1, the V gene TRBV7-9; the match to TRBD2 covers 7 bases. J was trimmed by 3 bases and V by 10 bases; bases with no gene match: 9. From germline, CDR1 is SEHNR and CDR2 FQNEAQ (reference sequence). CDR3 length equals 14 residues. The CDR3 DNA sequence: TGTGCCATACCACTCCGGGACTACTACAATGAGCAGTTCTTC. Amino acids: CAIPLRDYYNEQFF.

The chain couples TRBV28 to TRBJ2-7; D unresolved. Trimming removed 7 bases from V and 4 bases from J, with 11 bases in between. The CDR3 is 12 residues long. The V gene's germline CDR1 is MDHEN and CDR2 SYDVKM. This chain's CDR3 is CASILQRYEQYF. The CDR3 DNA sequence: TGTGCCAGCATTCTTCAAAGATACGAGCAGTACTTC.

The chain has TRBV12-3 or TRBV12-4 and TRBJ2-1; a possible D gene is TRBD2 (7 bases). The CDR3 sequence is 17 residues long. V was trimmed by 3 bases and J by 4 bases, leaving 19 bases between them. This chain's CDR3 is CASSLGRGLAEYNEQFF. DNA for the CDR3: TGTGCCAGCAGTTTGGGGCGGGGGCTAGCGGAATACAATGAGCAGTTCTTC.

This clonotype was found once. This sequence joins TRBV9 and TRBJ2-3, with TRBD2 matching over 8 bases. CDR1 is SGDLS and CDR2 is YYNGEE in the germline V gene. With V trimmed by 0 bases and J by 4 bases, 7 bases remained unmatched. The CDR3 loop spans 16 amino acids. CDR3 loop: CASSVELADGADTQYF. The DNA for the CDR3 is TGTGCCAGCAGCGTAGAACTAGCGGATGGGGCAGATACGCAGTATTTT.

This clonotype has only one observation. V usage is TRBV4-3 and J usage is TRBJ2-2, with 8 bases identical to TRBD2. Trimming cost V 1 base and J 7 bases; bases outside gene matches: 8. The CDR3 has 16 amino acids. CDR1 is LGHNA and CDR2 is YSLEER in the germline V gene. CDR3 region: CASSQALGLEGGELFF. CDR3 sequence (DNA): TGCGCCAGCAGCCAAGCTTTGGGACTAGAGGGCGGGGAGCTGTTTTTT.

There are a few counts of this clonotype. The gene calls are TRBV20-1 and TRBJ2-1, with D perhaps matching TRBD1 or TRBD2 (7 bases each). This CDR3 comprises 14 residues. Per germline, CDR1 DFQATT and CDR2 SNEGSKA (reference sequence). The V end was cut by 3 bases, the J end by 9 bases, with 18 bases between. CDR3 DNA sequence: TGCAGTGCTAGGGCAGGGGGGGTAGTCGGTGAGCAGTTCTTC. Encoded protein: CSARAGGVVGEQFF.